The 23 T cell receptor beta chains given below trace back to one sample, sequenced in a study of cytomegalovirus exposure and HLA in healthy donors. The primer mix had 60 Vbeta and 13 Jbeta primers. Sequenced by immunoSEQ multiplex PCR; TCRdb stores in-frame clones only, minus some. The sample contains about 140,000 clones, about 76% of which appear only once. Sequenced sample: PBMCs. Receptor source: a male donor in good health and CMV-seronegative.

CDR3 coding DNA: TGTGCCAGCAGCTGGATGATGGCGGGGGAGCTCACAGATACGCAGTATTTT. Amino acids: CASSWMMAGELTDTQYF. V usage is TRBV5-6 and J usage is TRBJ2-3; 7 nucleotides match TRBD2. The ends lost 3 bases at V and 2 bases at J; junction bases unmatched: 12. Germline V gene sequence: CDR1 SGHDT, CDR2 YYEEEE. There are 17 residues in the CDR3.

The rearrangement joins TRBV19 to TRBJ2-7; D gene uncertain. The CDR3 consists of 14 residues. The V gene lost 5 bases and the J gene lost 0 bases, with 11 bases spanning the gap. Germline V gene data show CDR1 as LNHDA and CDR2 as SQIVND (reference sequence). CDR3 in amino acids: CASSPLSDSYEQYF. The CDR3 DNA reads TGTGCCAGTAGTCCCCTGAGCGACTCCTACGAGCAGTACTTC.

V gene TRBV9 combines with J gene TRBJ2-1; TRBD2 matches 7 bases. This CDR3 contains 13 residues. The trim removed 6 bases at V and 5 bases at J, leaving 5 bases unmatched. CDR1 and CDR2 from the germline V gene are SGDLS and YYNGEE. This CDR3 reads CASMGGKNNEQFF. The DNA of the CDR3 is TGTGCCAGCATGGGGGGGAAAAACAATGAGCAGTTCTTC.

This chain links TRBV19 with TRBJ2-2; TRBD2 is a possible D gene (5 bases). Per the germline V gene, CDR1 is LNHDA and CDR2 is SQIVND (reference sequence). The CDR3 extends over 14 amino acids. The V and J ends lost 4 bases and 2 bases respectively, with 8 bases between them. This CDR3 reads CASSKTGNTGELFF. CDR3 in DNA: TGTGCCAGTAGTAAGACGGGAAACACCGGGGAGCTGTTTTTT. Variable domain in full (rest from reference TRBV19 and TRBJ2-2): DGGITQSPKYLFRKEGQNVTLSCEQNLNHDAMYWYRQDPGQGLRLIYYSQIVNDFQKGDIAEGYSVSREKKESFPLTVTSAQKNPTAFYLCASSKTGNTGELFFGEGSRLTVL.

The chain uses TRBV7-9 and TRBJ2-7; 8 bases match TRBD1. The CDR3 covers 14 residues. Trimming cost V 5 bases and J 4 bases; bases outside gene matches: 7. The germline V gene has CDR1 SEHNR and CDR2 FQNEAQ (reference sequence). In DNA form, the CDR3 reads TGTGCCAGCAGCCCTGGACAGGGTGTATACGAGCAGTACTTC. This gives the protein CASSPGQGVYEQYF.

V gene TRBV18 combines with J gene TRBJ2-1; TRBD2 is a possible D gene (5 bases). The CDR3 spans 13 residues. Germline CDR1 reads KGHSH; CDR2 reads LQKENI. V was pared by 3 bases and J by 6 bases, with 9 bases between. The CDR3: CASSPLAVNEQFF. Written as DNA, the CDR3 is TGTGCCAGCTCACCCCTAGCTGTCAATGAGCAGTTCTTC.

The J gene is TRBJ2-7, the V gene TRBV10-3; 10 bases are a match to TRBD1. Trimming removed 9 bases from V and 5 bases from J; junction bases left unmatched: 7. Germline CDR1 is ENHRY and CDR2 is SYGVKD. This CDR3 is built from 13 residues. CDR3 in amino acids: CAIPGQGPDEQYF. CDR3 DNA: TGTGCCATTCCGGGACAGGGGCCCGACGAGCAGTACTTC.

V and J are TRBV4-1 and TRBJ2-7; 8 nucleotides line up with TRBD2. Trimming removed 3 bases from V and 5 bases from J; junction bases left unmatched: 9. The CDR3 is made up of 15 amino acids. Looked up from germline, CDR1 is MGHRA and CDR2 is YSYEKL. CDR3 nucleotides: TGCGCCAGCAGCCACCTTGGACTAGCTGGGGACGAGCAGTACTTC. Translating it yields CASSHLGLAGDEQYF.

In nucleotides, the CDR3 is TGTGCCAGCAGTTTAGACGGAGATACCTACGAGCAGTACTTC. This gives the protein CASSLDGDTYEQYF. The V gene is TRBV27, the J gene TRBJ2-7, with D uncertain. V was cut by 2 bases and J by 2 bases, with 10 bases left in between. CDR3 length equals 14 residues. CDR1 is MNHEY and CDR2 is SMNVEV in the germline V gene (reference sequence).

This rearrangement joins TRBV5-4 to TRBJ2-1; possible D gene TRBD2, 6 bases. CDR3 length: 15 amino acids. Germline CDR1 reads SGHNT; CDR2 reads YYREEE (reference sequence). The germline V and J ends were trimmed by 4 bases and 6 bases, with 17 bases remaining between them. CDR3 nucleotide sequence: TGTGCCAGCAGCCGGGTACCGGGACTTACCAATGAGCAGTTCTTC. Protein product: CASSRVPGLTNEQFF.

This rearrangement joins TRBV30 to TRBJ2-7; 7 positions match TRBD2. Germline CDR1 reads GTSNPN; CDR2 reads SVGIG (reference sequence). This CDR3 is built from 12 residues. Trimming took 3 bases from V and 9 from J; bases not matched to a gene: 8. CDR3 nucleotides: TGTGCCTGGAGGACTAGCTCACCCCCGCAGTACTTC. Translated, it gives CAWRTSSPPQYF.

The V call is TRBV11-2, the J call TRBJ2-7; D perhaps matches TRBD1 (5 bases). Germline V gene lookup returns CDR1 SGHAT and CDR2 FQNNGV. This CDR3 region has 13 residues. The ends were cut back, 7 bases at V and 3 bases at J, with 13 bases in the middle. The CDR3 is CASKKTDHYEQYF. DNA of the CDR3: TGTGCCAGCAAAAAGACAGACCACTACGAGCAGTACTTC.

V usage is TRBV6-4 and J usage is TRBJ1-5; D is possibly TRBD1 (6 bases). CDR3 length: 22 amino acids. Germline V gene lookup returns CDR1 MRHNA and CDR2 SNTAGT. Trimming removed 0 bases from V and 0 bases from J, with 27 bases in between. CDR3 amino acids: CASSDSSGGGLGTQNSNQPQHF. The CDR3 bases are TGTGCCAGCAGTGACTCGTCGGGGGGCGGTCTCGGGACCCAGAATAGCAATCAGCCCCAGCATTTT.

The V call is TRBV15, the J call TRBJ2-5; D call uncertain. The CDR3 totals 17 residues. Trimming shortened V by 1 base and J by 5 bases, and 20 bases separated the two germline ends. The germline CDR1 and CDR2 sequences are LNHNV and YYDKDF (reference sequence). DNA of the CDR3: TGTGCCACCAGCAGAGCCCCCCTTTCAGCGCGCCAGGAGACCCAGTACTTC. It encodes CATSRAPLSARQETQYF.

DNA for the CDR3: TGCGCCAGCAGCCCATTCGGGGTGGTTCCAGTGGCTAATGAAAAACTGTTTTTT. Translated: CASSPFGVVPVANEKLFF. This rearrangement joins TRBV4-1 to TRBJ1-4; D remains ambiguous. This CDR3 is 18 amino acids long. Trimming took 4 bases from V and 3 from J, leaving 21 bases between them. Per germline, CDR1 MGHRA and CDR2 YSYEKL.

This chain connects TRBV29-1 to TRBJ1-1, with D unresolved. The V end was cut by 7 bases, the J end by 3 bases, with 15 bases between. The CDR3 consists of 13 residues. Germline loops: CDR1 SQVTM, CDR2 ANQGSEA. The CDR3 is CSAEEGVHTEAFF. CDR3 coding DNA: TGCAGCGCCGAGGAGGGTGTTCACACTGAAGCTTTCTTT.

On this clone itself: Within the sample, other DNA sequences also encode this same CDR3. This chain connects TRBV27 to TRBJ2-7; 11 nucleotides agree with TRBD2. The CDR3 consists of 15 residues. From germline, CDR1 is MNHEY and CDR2 SMNVEV (reference sequence). The ends lost 5 bases at V and 4 bases at J; junction bases unmatched: 7. CDR3 in DNA: TGTGCCAGCAGTCCGCAACTAGCGGGAGATTACGAGCAGTACTTC. Amino acid sequence: CASSPQLAGDYEQYF.

This clone was observed a few times. This CDR3 is CASSGWDRGRSFTGELFF. The CDR3 DNA reads as TGTGCCAGCAGTGGTTGGGACAGGGGGCGGAGTTTCACCGGGGAGCTGTTTTTT. The chain employs TRBV25-1 and TRBJ2-2; 12 positions agree with TRBD1. Germline-derived CDR1 and CDR2 are MGHDK and SYGVNS. Losses at the gene ends were 4 bases for V and 4 bases for J; bases not matched to a gene: 10. There are 18 residues in the CDR3.

The rearrangement uses TRBV15 and TRBJ1-6; 9 bases map to TRBD1. In germline, CDR1 is LNHNV, CDR2 YYDKDF (reference sequence). V trimming: 0 bases; J trimming: 10 bases; junction bases outside the gene matches: 4. The CDR3 runs to 15 residues. Written as DNA, the CDR3 is TGTGCCACCAGCAGAGAGGGACAGGGAACCTCACCCCTCCACTTT. As protein: CATSREGQGTSPLHF.

V usage is TRBV9 and J usage is TRBJ1-1, with TRBD1 matching 8 bases. V dropped 4 bases and J dropped 7; count of bases not matched to a gene: 9. Germline loops: CDR1 SGDLS, CDR2 YYNGEE. The CDR3 extends over 14 amino acids. The CDR3 loop reads CASSKLTGGGEAFF. CDR3 coding DNA: TGTGCCAGCAGCAAACTTACAGGGGGAGGTGAAGCTTTCTTT.

The chain joins TRBV4-1 to TRBJ1-5; TRBD1 matches at 8 bases. The germline V gene encodes CDR1 MGHRA and CDR2 YSYEKL. The CDR3 loop spans 16 amino acids. V lost 4 bases to trimming and J lost 7 bases; unmatched junction nucleotides: 12. The CDR3 nucleotides read TGCGCCAGCAGCCTCCGTATGACAGGGGCGGGACAGCCCCAGCATTTT. It codes for CASSLRMTGAGQPQHF.

The sample holds a few counts of this clone. The chain carries TRBV15 and TRBJ2-7, with 8 bases identical to TRBD1. CDR1 is LNHNV and CDR2 is YYDKDF in the germline V gene (reference sequence). J lost 4 bases, V lost 1 base, and 9 bases had no gene match. This CDR3 has 16 residues. CDR3 sequence reads: CATSRVGRGLSYEQYF. CDR3 nucleotides: TGTGCCACCAGCAGAGTAGGCAGGGGGCTCTCATACGAGCAGTACTTC.

The chain has TRBV6-1 and TRBJ2-2, with TRBD1 matching 9 bases. This CDR3 is built from 15 residues. Germline CDR1 MNHNS, CDR2 SASEGT. V lost 6 bases and J lost 4; bases outside the gene matches: 6. This CDR3 is CASSFGTGRTGELFF. The CDR3 DNA follows: TGTGCCAGCAGCTTCGGGACAGGGCGCACCGGGGAGCTGTTTTTT.